This T cell receptor (beta chain) comes out of a study of shared clonotypes between healthy human individuals. Study results and caveats: Unshared clonotypes carried lower generation probabilities than those common to all four donors. Even with large depth, rarefaction showed that sorted-subset sequencing was incomplete.

As for this clone: Its antigen is not identified. The germline gene is not matched at one end of the junction; a read error may be the cause.

Produced via immunoSEQ multiplex PCR; TCRdb's table is partial and in-frame only. Of around 1.1 million clones in the sample, approximately 78% were seen once. The CDR3 loop spans 12 amino acids. CDR1 is SEHNR, CDR2 FQNEAQ, per germline (reference sequence). Sequenced material: memory CD4+ T cells from PBMCs. This sample's subset: CD45RA-negative fraction. The V and J genes are TRBV7-9 and TRBJ1-3; D gene ambiguous. The TCR originated in a man aged 18 to 29 in good health. Some clones in this sample may be carry-over from other donors' samples. CDR3 sequence reads: CASSLVGDTIYF. The CDR3 DNA reads as TGTGCCAGCAGCTTAGTTGGAGACACCATATATTTT. Drawing the rest from reference TRBV7-9 and TRBJ1-3, the complete variable domain is DTGVSQNPRHKITKRGQNVTFRCDPISEHNRLYWYRQTLGQGPEFLTYFQNEAQLEKSRLLSDRFSAERPKGSFSTLEIQRTEQGDSAMYLCASSLVGDTIYFGEGSWLTVV.